The clone carrying this T cell receptor beta chain was counted at least ten times. The antigen remains undetermined. RNA transcripts provided the source from which TCR beta CDR3 regions were amplified. A set of HTBI primers served as the primers for a first-round RT-PCR of the TCR CDR3. TCRdb itself ran the multiplex PCR reads through MiXCR, one entry per CDR3 protein. The sample lists fewer than 450,000 distinct CDR3 sequences, roughly 13% occurring once. This sample is part of a study of T cells in Graves' hyperthyroidism and ophthalmopathy. Ophthalmopathy patients all had a Clinical Activity Score of at least 3, a NOSPECS grade of at least 4 and disease under 3 months old. Orbital computed tomography, thyroid ultrasound, serum thyroxine and TRAb, and clinical symptoms together informed the diagnoses. Study-wide results and limits: Ophthalmopathy prediction by the model preceded onset by a median approximately six months.

The receptor was derived from a man in his fifties with Graves' ophthalmopathy. The sequenced sample was blood.

Written as DNA, the CDR3 is TGTGCCAGCAGCTTAGGGACTAGCGGGAGGGCTGAGCAGTTCTTC. As protein: CASSLGTSGRAEQFF. The chain joins TRBV7-3 to TRBJ2-1, with 16 bases aligning to TRBD2. This CDR3 has 15 amino acids. Germline V lookup: CDR1 SGHTA, CDR2 FQGTGA. J was trimmed by 9 bases and V by 2 bases; bases with no gene match: 1. The variable domain in full, completed from reference TRBV7-3 and TRBJ2-1, reads GAGVSQTPSNKVTEKGKYVELRCDPISGHTALYWYRQSLGQGPEFLIYFQGTGAADDSGLPNDRFFAVRPEGSVSTLKIQRTERGDSAVYLCASSLGTSGRAEQFFGPGTRLTVL.